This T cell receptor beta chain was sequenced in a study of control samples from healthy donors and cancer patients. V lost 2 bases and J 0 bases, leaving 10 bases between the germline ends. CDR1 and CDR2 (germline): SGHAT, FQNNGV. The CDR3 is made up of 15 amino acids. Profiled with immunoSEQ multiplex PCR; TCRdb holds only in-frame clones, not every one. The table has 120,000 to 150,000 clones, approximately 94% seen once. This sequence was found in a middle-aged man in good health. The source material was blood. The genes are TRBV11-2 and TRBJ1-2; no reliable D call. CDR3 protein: CASSLIRRPNYGYTF. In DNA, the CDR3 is TGTGCCAGCAGCTTAATCCGGAGACCTAACTATGGCTACACCTTC.